This T cell receptor beta chain stems from a study of blood T cell repertoires in COVID-19. Whole-study context: Sites across the United States, Italy and Spain contributed samples from acute and convalescent COVID-19. Sample material is recorded as cDNA or gDNA derived from T cells, B-cell-depleted T cells, or PBMCs.

The authors' processing: Amplifying reference gene primers gave estimates of nucleated cell counts. Assay: immunoSEQ multiplex PCR; the TCRdb copy retains only in-frame clones and omits some. V, J and clone size are taken as reported in that table, and D and trimming were inferred from the DNA itself. The sample yields approximately 180,000 clones, 87% seen once. V was pared by 4 bases and J by 5 bases, with 3 bases of the junction left unmatched. Germline V gene data show CDR1 as LGHNA and CDR2 as YSLEER. This CDR3 is 13 amino acids long. The TCR originated in a woman aged 50 to 60 with acute or convalescent COVID-19. Sequenced input: peripheral blood. The J gene is TRBJ2-5, the V gene TRBV4-3, with TRBD2 matching over 8 bases. CDR3 residues: CASSPGLVETQYF. The CDR3 DNA sequence: TGCGCCAGCAGCCCGGGACTAGTGGAGACCCAGTACTTC.